The rows below give T cell receptor beta chains drawn from one sample of a study of blood T cell repertoires in COVID-19. Assay: immunoSEQ multiplex PCR; the TCRdb copy retains only in-frame clones and omits some. The repertoire has 75,000 or so clones, roughly 84% of them found once; the top ten carry around 3.4%. The sample consisted of peripheral blood. The origin of the receptors is a man between 50 and 59 years old with acute or convalescent COVID-19. The CDR3 runs from the conserved cysteine through the conserved F or W. D genes are given only for firm matches. The size field is filled for only some rows; it gives once, few, many or a size class.

TRBJ2-1 . TRBV5-1 TRBD1 TGCGCCAGCAGCCGGGACAGGGGCGATGAGCAGTTCTTC CASSRDRGDEQFF
TRBJ1-4 . TRBV6-6 . TGTGCCAGCAGTTACTCGGGCAGTAACGTGGAAAAACTGTTTTTT CASSYSGSNVEKLFF
TRBJ1-4 . TRBV11-1 TRBD1 TGTGCCAGCAGCCATTGGACAGGGGATGAAAAACTGTTTTTT CASSHWTGDEKLFF
TRBJ2-7 . TRBV18 . TGTGCCAGCTCACCGGGGGGTCCGCTATCATTCGGTGAGCAGTACTTC CASSPGGPLSFGEQYF
TRBJ2-7 once TRBV9 . TGTGCCAGCAGCGCCGGGGCCGGGGGAGCCTACGAGCAGTACTTC CASSAGAGGAYEQYF
TRBJ2-5 . TRBV4-1 TRBD1 TGCGCCAGCAGCCAAGTACACAGGGGATTGGGAGAGACCCAGTACTTC CASSQVHRGLGETQYF
TRBJ2-2 . TRBV4-2 . TGTGCCTCAAGGGGGGGGCCAAACACCGGGGAGCTGTTTTTT CASRGGPNTGELFF
TRBJ2-2 . TRBV18 TRBD1 TGTGCCAGCTCACGGGGACAGGGAGGCACCGGGGAGCTGTTTTTT CASSRGQGGTGELFF
TRBJ2-1 . TRBV6-2/TRBV6-3 . TGTGCCAGCACCCCTTTGGTGGGCGAGCAGTTCTTC CASTPLVGEQFF
TRBJ1-5 few TRBV30 TRBD1 TGTGCCTGGAGTGTCCAAGGGGGCTTAAGCAATCAGCCCCAGCATTTT CAWSVQGGLSNQPQHF
TRBJ1-2 once TRBV7-9 . TGTGCCAGCAGAGGCCAGGGCGGCCGTTATGGCTACACCTTC CASRGQGGRYGYTF
TRBJ1-4 few TRBV25-1 TRBD1 TGTGCCAGCAGTGAGCGGACAGGGGTCGAAAAACTGTTTTTT CASSERTGVEKLFF
TRBJ2-7 . TRBV7-9 TRBD1 TGTGCCAGCAGCTTAGATGGACAGGTTACTACCTACGAGCAGTACTTC CASSLDGQVTTYEQYF
TRBJ1-2 . TRBV28 . TGTGCCAGCAGTTACCGGGACATCTATGGCTACACCTTC CASSYRDIYGYTF
TRBJ2-3 . TRBV7-2 . TGTGCCAGCAGCACCCCCCCCACTAATACGCAGTATTTT CASSTPPTNTQYF
TRBJ2-7 . TRBV14 TRBD1 TGTGCCAGCAGCCAAGGGGACAGGACGAAGGAGCAGTACTTC CASSQGDRTKEQYF
TRBJ1-4 . TRBV7-8 . TGTGCCAGCAGCCTCGACAGAGCCAGAAAACTGTTTTTT CASSLDRARKLFF
TRBJ2-7 . TRBV5-6 TRBD2 TGTGCCAGCGGACACAGTTGGGTAGCGCGTCGAGCGGGGATCTACGAGCAGTACTTC CASGHSWVARRAGIYEQYF
TRBJ1-2 . TRBV6-6 . TGTGCCAGCAGTTCCTCCTCGGAGAGGGGCTACACCTTC CASSSSSERGYTF
TRBJ2-3 . TRBV13 . TGTGCCAGCAGCTACCACGGGACAGATACGCAGTATTTT CASSYHGTDTQYF
TRBJ1-3 . TRBV9 . TGTGCCAGCAGCGTAAGTGCGGGATCTGGAAACACCATATATTTT CASSVSAGSGNTIYF
TRBJ2-1 . TRBV19 TRBD1 TGTGCCAGTGGGGGACAGGGCTACAATGAGCAGTTCTTC CASGGQGYNEQFF
TRBJ2-3 . TRBV6-5 . TGTGCCAGCAGTTATTCTCGGGGGGCCGCAGATACGCAGTATTTT CASSYSRGAADTQYF
TRBJ1-2 . TRBV19 . TGTGCCAGTAGCTCCAGCGGGGAAGCTAACTATGGCTACACCTTC CASSSSGEANYGYTF
TRBJ2-1 few TRBV11-2 TRBD2 TGTGCCAGCACCCGATGGGGGGGGAGCTCCTACAATGAGCAGTTCTTC CASTRWGGSSYNEQFF
TRBJ2-2 . TRBV6-5 TRBD2 TGTGCCAGCAGTTACTCCAGCGGGGCGACCGGGGAGCTGTTTTTT CASSYSSGATGELFF
TRBJ2-3 . TRBV29-1 . TGCAGCGTAGCCTCTACCGGGAATACGCAGTATTTT CSVASTGNTQYF
TRBJ2-1 . TRBV5-4 . TGTGCCAGCAGCCCACTACAGACCTTATCAACAGGTGAGCAGTTCTTC CASSPLQTLSTGEQFF
TRBJ1-2 . TRBV9 TRBD1 TGTGCCAGCAGCGAGGACAGGGGTGACTATGGCTACACCTTC CASSEDRGDYGYTF